This T cell receptor beta chain came from a study of cytomegalovirus exposure and HLA in healthy donors. The germline V gene has CDR1 SGHAT and CDR2 FQDESV (reference sequence). The CDR3 runs 15 residues. V was trimmed by 7 bases and J by 0 bases, leaving 16 bases between them. PCR involved 60 Vbeta and 13 Jbeta primers. Assay used: immunoSEQ multiplex PCR; TCRdb lists only in-frame clones, some missing. Of around 170,000 clones listed, approximately 71% are singletons. The sample consisted of PBMCs. The gene calls are TRBV11-1 and TRBJ2-7, with D possibly matching TRBD2 (6 bases). The origin of this receptor is a girl aged 5 to 17 in good health and CMV-seronegative. CDR3 region: CASNLGGRSSYEQYF. The CDR3 DNA is TGTGCCAGCAACCTGGGGGGAAGGAGCTCCTACGAGCAGTACTTC.